This TCR beta chain was observed in a study of blood T cells in healthy people across ages. Study conclusions and caveats: Donors of long life had a larger count of naive CD4+ cells and greater diversity than aged donors.

Sample-barcoded 5' priming and a J-beta primer mix drove a second PCR of roughly 6 to 12 cycles. MiXCR, applied by TCRdb to the 5' RACE reads, yields one record per CDR3 protein. The data show some 1.7 million distinct CDR3 sequences, with approximately 28% seen just once and 7.7% held by the top ten. This CDR3 comprises 15 residues. V lost 1 base, J lost 3 bases, and 1 base stayed unmatched. This clonotype was recorded at least ten times. Its cognate antigen is unknown. V usage is TRBV12-3 or TRBV12-4 and J usage is TRBJ2-1; 9 bases are a match to TRBD1. The sample taken for sequencing was blood. The TCR comes from a woman in her twenties or thirties in good health. CDR3 protein: CASSLGDRDYNEQFF. The DNA for the CDR3 is TGTGCCAGCAGTTTAGGGGACAGGGACTACAATGAGCAGTTCTTC.